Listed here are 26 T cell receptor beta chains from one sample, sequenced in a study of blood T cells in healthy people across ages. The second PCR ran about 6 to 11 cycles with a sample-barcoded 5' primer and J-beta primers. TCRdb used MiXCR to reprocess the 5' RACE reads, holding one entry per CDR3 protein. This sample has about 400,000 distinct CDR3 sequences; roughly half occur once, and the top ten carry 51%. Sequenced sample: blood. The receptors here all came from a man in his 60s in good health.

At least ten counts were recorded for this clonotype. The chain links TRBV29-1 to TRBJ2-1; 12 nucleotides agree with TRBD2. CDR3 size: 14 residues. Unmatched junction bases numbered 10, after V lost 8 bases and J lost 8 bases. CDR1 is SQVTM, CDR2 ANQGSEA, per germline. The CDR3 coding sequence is TGCAGCCTCGCCGGGACTAGCGGGCCCCATGAGCAGTTCTTC. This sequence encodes CSLAGTSGPHEQFF.

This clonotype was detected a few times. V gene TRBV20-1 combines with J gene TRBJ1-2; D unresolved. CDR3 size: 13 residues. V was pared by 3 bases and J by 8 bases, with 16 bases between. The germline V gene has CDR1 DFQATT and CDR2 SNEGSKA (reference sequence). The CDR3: CSASKGNGQGYTF. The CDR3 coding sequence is TGCAGTGCTAGTAAAGGGAACGGGCAAGGCTACACCTTC.

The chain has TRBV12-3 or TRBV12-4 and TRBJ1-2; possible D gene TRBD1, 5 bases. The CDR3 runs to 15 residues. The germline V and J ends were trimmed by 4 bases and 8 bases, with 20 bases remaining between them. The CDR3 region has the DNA TGTGCCAGCAGTTCTCTCAATCCCGGGACGCCAGGCTACACCTTC. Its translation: CASSSLNPGTPGYTF.

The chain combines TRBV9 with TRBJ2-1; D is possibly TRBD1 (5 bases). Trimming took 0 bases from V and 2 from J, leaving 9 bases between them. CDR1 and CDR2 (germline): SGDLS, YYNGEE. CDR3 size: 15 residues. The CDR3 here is CASSVDRSAYNEQFF. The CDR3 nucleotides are TGTGCCAGCAGCGTAGACAGGAGCGCCTACAATGAGCAGTTCTTC.

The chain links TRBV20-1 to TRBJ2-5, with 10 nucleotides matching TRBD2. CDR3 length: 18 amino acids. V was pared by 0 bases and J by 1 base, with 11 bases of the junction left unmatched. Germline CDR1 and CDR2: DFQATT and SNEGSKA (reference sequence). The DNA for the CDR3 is TGCAGTGCTAGAGATCGGAGCGGGGGGGCGCTTTTCCAAGAGACCCAGTACTTC. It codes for CSARDRSGGALFQETQYF.

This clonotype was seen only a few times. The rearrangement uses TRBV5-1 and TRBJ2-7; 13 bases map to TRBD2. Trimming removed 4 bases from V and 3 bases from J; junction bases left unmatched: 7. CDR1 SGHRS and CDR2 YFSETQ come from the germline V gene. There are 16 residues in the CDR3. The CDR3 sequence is CASSATGTSGVYEQYF. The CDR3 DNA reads TGCGCCAGCAGCGCAACCGGGACTAGCGGGGTCTACGAGCAGTACTTC.

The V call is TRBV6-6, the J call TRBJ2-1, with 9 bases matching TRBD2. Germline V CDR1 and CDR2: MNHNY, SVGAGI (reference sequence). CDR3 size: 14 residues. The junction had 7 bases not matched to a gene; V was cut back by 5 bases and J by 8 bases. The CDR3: CASSDRTSVDEQFF. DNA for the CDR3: TGTGCCAGCAGTGACCGGACTAGCGTGGATGAGCAGTTCTTC.

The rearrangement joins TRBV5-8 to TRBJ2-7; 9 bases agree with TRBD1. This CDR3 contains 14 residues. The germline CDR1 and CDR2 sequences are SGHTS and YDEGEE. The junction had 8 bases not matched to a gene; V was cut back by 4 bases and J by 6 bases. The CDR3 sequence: CASSVGGTGSEQYF. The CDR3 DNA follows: TGTGCCAGCAGCGTAGGAGGGACAGGGTCCGAGCAGTACTTC. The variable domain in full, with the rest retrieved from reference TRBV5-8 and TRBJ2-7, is EAGVTQSPTHLIKTRGQQATLRCSPISGHTSVYWYQQALGLGLQFLLWYDEGEERNRGNFPPRFSGRQFPNYSSELNVNALELEDSALYLCASSVGGTGSEQYFGPGTRLTVT.

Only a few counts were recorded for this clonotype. For the CDR3, the DNA is TGTGCCAGCAGTTACTCGAGACCTAGCGGGAGTATCGGAGAGACCCAGTACTTC. It encodes CASSYSRPSGSIGETQYF. The chain is built from TRBV6-5 and TRBJ2-5, with TRBD2 identical over 10 bases. The CDR3 has 18 amino acids. CDR1 is MNHEY, CDR2 SVGAGI, per germline. The trim removed 0 bases at V and 4 bases at J, leaving 11 bases unmatched.

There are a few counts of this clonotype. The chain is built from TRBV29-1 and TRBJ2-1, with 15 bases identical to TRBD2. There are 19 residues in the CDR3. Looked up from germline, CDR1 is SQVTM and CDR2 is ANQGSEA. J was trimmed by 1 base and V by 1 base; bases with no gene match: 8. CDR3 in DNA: TGCAGCGTTGAAGGGGTGGGACTAGCGGGAGGAAGGTCCTACAATGAGCAGTTCTTC. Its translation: CSVEGVGLAGGRSYNEQFF.

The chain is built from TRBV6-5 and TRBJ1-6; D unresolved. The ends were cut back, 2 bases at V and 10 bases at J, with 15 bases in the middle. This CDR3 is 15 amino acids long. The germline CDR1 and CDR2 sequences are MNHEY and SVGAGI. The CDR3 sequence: CASSYAAGGRSPLHF. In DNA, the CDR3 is TGTGCCAGCAGTTACGCGGCAGGAGGGCGGTCACCCCTCCACTTT.

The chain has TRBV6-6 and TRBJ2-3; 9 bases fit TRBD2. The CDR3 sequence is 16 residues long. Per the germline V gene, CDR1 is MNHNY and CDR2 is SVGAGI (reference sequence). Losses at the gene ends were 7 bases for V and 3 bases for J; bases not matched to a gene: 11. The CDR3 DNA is TGTGCCAGCATCCCGGGACTAGCCCCAGGGACAGATACGCAGTATTTT. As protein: CASIPGLAPGTDTQYF.

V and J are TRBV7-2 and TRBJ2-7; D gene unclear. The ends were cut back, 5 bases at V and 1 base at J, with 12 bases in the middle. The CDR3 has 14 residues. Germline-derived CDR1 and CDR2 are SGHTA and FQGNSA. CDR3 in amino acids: CASSRPGRSYEQYF. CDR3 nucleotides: TGTGCCAGCAGCCGGCCGGGCCGTTCCTACGAGCAGTACTTC. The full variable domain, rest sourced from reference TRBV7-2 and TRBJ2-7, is GAGVSQSPSNKVTEKGKDVELRCDPISGHTALYWYRQSLGQGLEFLIYFQGNSAPDKSGLPSDRFSAERTGGSVSTLTIQRTQQEDSAVYLCASSRPGRSYEQYFGPGTRLTVT.

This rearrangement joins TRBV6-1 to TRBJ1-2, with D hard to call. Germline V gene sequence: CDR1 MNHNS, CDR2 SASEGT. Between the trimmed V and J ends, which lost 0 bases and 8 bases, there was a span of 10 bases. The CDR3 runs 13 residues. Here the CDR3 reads CASSEAIQSGYTF. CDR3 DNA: TGTGCCAGCAGTGAAGCGATACAGTCGGGCTACACCTTC.

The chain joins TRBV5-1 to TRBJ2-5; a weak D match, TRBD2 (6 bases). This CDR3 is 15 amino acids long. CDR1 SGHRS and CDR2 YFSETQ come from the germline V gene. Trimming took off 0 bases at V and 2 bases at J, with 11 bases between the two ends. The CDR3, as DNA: TGCGCCAGCAGCTTGGATCTGGGGGGTCAAGAGACCCAGTACTTC. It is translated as CASSLDLGGQETQYF. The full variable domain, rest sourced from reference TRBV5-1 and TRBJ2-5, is KAGVTQTPRYLIKTRGQQVTLSCSPISGHRSVSWYQQTPGQGLQFLFEYFSETQRNKGNFPGRFSGRQFSNSRSEMNVSTLELGDSALYLCASSLDLGGQETQYFGPGTRLLVL.

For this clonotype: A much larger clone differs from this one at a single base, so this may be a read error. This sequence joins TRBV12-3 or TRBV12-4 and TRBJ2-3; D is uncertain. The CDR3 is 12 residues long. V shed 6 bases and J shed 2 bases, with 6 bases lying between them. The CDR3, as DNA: TGTGCCAGCAGCAAATACACAGATACGCAGTATTTT. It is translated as CASSKYTDTQYF.

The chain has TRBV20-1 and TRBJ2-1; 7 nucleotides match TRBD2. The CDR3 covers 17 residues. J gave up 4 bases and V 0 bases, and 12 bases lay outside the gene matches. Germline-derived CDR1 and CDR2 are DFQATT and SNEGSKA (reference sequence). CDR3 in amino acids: CSARDWRGTGSYNEQFF. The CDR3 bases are TGCAGTGCTAGAGACTGGCGGGGGACCGGTTCTTACAATGAGCAGTTCTTC.

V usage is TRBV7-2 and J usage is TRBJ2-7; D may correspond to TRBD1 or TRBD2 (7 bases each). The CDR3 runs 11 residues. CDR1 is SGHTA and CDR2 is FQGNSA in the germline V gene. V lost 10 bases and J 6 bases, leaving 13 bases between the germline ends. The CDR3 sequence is CATRGGSEQYF. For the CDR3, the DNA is TGTGCCACCAGGGGGGGGAGCGAGCAGTACTTC.

CDR3 nucleotide sequence: TGTGCCAGCAGTTTGAGACAGGGGGAGACCCAGTACTTC. It codes for CASSLRQGETQYF. V usage is TRBV12-3 or TRBV12-4 and J usage is TRBJ2-5; 8 positions match TRBD1. The CDR3 spans 13 residues. With 3 bases clipped from V and 5 bases from J, the junction kept 2 bases outside the gene matches.

The CDR3 reads CASGQNSAETQYF. As DNA, the CDR3 is TGTGCTAGTGGACAAAACAGTGCGGAGACCCAGTACTTC. This rearrangement joins TRBV12-5 to TRBJ2-5; D is ambiguous. V lost 6 bases and J 5 bases, leaving 13 bases between the germline ends. Germline assignment: CDR1 LGHNT and CDR2 FRNRAP. CDR3 length: 13 amino acids.

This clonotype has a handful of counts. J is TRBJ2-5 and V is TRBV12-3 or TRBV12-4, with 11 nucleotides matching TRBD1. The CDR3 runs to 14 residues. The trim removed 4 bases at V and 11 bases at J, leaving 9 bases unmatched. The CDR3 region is CASSSGQGAREQYF. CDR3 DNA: TGTGCCAGCAGTTCAGGACAGGGGGCAAGGGAGCAGTACTTC.

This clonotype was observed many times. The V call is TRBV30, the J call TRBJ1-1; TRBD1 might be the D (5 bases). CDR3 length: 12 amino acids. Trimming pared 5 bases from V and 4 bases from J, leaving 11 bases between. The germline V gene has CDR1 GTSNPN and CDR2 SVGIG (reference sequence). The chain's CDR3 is CAWGAGFTEAFF. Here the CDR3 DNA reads TGTGCCTGGGGCGCAGGGTTCACTGAAGCTTTCTTT.

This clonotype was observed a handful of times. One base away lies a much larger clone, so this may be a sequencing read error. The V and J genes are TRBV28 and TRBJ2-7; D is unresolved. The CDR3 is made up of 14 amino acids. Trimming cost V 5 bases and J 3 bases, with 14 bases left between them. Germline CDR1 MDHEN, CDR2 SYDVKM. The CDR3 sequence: CASSVSSGHYEQYF. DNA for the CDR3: TGTGCCAGCAGTGTCTCCTCGGGCCACTACGAGCAGTACTTC.

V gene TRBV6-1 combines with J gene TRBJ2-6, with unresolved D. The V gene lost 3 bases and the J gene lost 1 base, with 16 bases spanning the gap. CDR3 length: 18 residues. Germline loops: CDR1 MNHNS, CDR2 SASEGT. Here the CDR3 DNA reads TGTGCCAGCAGTGATGGGCGGAGTCGAAGATCTGGGGCCAACGTCCTGACTTTC. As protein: CASSDGRSRRSGANVLTF.

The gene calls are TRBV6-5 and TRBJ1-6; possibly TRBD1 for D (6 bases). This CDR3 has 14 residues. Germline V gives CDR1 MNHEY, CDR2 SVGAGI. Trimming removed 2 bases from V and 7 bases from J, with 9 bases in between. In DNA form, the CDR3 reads TGTGCCAGCAGTTACGGACAGCCCAATTCACCCCTCCACTTT. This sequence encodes CASSYGQPNSPLHF.

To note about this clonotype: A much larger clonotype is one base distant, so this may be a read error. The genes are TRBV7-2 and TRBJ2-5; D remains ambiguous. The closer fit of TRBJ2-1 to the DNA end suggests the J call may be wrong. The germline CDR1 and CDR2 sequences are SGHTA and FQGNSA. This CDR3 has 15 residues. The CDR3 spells CASSLGAAYQETQFF. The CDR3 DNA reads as TGTGCCAGCAGCTTAGGGGCAGCCTACCAAGAGACCCAGTTCTTC.